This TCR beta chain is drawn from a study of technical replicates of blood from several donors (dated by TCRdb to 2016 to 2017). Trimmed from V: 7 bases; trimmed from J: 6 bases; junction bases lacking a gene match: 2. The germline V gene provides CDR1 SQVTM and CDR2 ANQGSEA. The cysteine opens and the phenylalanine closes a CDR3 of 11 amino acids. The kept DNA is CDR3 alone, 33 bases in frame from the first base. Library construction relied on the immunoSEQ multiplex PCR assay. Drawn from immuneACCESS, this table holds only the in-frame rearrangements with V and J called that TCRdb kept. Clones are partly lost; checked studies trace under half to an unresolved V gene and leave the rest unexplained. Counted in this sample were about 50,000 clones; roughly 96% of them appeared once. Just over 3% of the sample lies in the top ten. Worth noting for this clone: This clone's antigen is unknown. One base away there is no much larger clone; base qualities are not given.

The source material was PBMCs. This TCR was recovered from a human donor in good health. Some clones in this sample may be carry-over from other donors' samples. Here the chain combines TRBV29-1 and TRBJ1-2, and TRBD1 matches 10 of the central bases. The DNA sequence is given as TGCAGCGCCGGGACAGGGGATGGCTACACCTTC. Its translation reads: CSAGTGDGYTF.